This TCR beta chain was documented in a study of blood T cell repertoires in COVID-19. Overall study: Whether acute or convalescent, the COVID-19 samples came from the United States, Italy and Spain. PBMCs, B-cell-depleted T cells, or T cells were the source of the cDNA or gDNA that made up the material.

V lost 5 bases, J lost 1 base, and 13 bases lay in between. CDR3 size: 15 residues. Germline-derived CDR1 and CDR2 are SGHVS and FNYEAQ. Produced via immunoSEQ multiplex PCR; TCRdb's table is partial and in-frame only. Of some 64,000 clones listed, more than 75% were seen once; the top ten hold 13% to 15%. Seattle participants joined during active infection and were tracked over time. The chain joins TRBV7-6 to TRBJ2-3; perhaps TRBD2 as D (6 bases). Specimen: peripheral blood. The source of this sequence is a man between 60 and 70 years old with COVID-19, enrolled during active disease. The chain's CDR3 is CASSNPWGGTDTQYF. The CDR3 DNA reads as TGTGCCAGCAGCAATCCTTGGGGGGGCACAGATACGCAGTATTTT.